This T cell receptor (beta chain) was found in a study of blood T cell repertoires in COVID-19. Study-wide background: Researchers got acute and convalescent COVID-19 samples from the United States, Italy and Spain. PBMCs, B-cell-depleted T cells, or T cells were the source of the cDNA or gDNA that made up the material.

Assignments of participants to cohorts depended upon their own reported clinical history. Germline V gives CDR1 SGHDN, CDR2 FVKESK. Trimming took 5 bases from V and 10 from J; bases not matched to a gene: 11. This CDR3 comprises 16 residues. TCRdb keeps only in-frame clones here, not all; method: immunoSEQ multiplex PCR. The sample contains 150,000 to 200,000 clones, around four fifths of which appear only once. V usage is TRBV14 and J usage is TRBJ1-6, with TRBD1 matching over 10 bases. This TCR was sampled from a man aged 65 to 79 who had been exposed to COVID-19. The sample taken for sequencing was PBMCs or T cells enriched from blood (not recorded which). This chain's CDR3 is CASSAPGQGWRSPLHF. As DNA, the CDR3 is TGTGCCAGCAGCGCCCCGGGACAGGGGTGGAGATCACCCCTCCACTTT.